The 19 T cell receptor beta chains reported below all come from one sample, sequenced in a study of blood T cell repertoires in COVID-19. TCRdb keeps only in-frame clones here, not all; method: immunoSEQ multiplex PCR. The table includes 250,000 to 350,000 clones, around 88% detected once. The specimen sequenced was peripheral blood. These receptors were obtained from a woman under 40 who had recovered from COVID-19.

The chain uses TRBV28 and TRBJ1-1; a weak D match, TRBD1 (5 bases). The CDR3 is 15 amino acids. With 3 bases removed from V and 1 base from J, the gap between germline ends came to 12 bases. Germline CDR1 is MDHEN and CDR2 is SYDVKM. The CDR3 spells CASSFAGTANTEAFF. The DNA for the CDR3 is TGTGCCAGCAGTTTTGCGGGGACGGCGAACACTGAAGCTTTCTTT.

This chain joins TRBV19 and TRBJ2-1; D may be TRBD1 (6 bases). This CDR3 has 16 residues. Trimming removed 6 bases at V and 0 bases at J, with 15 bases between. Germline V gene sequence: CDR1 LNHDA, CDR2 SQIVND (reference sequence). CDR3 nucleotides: TGTGCCAGTAGAACCGGGACATATAGCTCCTACAATGAGCAGTTCTTC. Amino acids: CASRTGTYSSYNEQFF.

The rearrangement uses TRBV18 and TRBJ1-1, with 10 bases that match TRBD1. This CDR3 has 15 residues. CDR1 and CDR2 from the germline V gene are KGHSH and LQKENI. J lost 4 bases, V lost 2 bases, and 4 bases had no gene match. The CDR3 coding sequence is TGTGCCAGCTCACCAGCCCGGGACAGGGGCACTGAAGCTTTCTTT. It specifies CASSPARDRGTEAFF.

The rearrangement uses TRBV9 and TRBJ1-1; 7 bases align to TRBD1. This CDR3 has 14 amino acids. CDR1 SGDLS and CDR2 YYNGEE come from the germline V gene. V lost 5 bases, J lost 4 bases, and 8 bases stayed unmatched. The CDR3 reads CASSFTGASTEAFF. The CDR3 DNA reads TGTGCCAGCAGTTTTACAGGGGCTAGCACTGAAGCTTTCTTT.

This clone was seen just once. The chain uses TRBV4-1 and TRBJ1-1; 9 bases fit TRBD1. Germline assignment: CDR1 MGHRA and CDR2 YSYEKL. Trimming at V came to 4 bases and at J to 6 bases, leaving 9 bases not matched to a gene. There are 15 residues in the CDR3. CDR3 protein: CASSRPGQGSSEAFF. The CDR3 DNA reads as TGCGCCAGCAGCCGACCGGGACAGGGTTCTTCTGAAGCTTTCTTT.

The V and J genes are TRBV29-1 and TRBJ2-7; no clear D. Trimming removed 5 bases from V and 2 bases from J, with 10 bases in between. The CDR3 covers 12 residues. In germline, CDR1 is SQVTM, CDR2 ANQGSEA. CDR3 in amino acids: CSVYTETYEQYF. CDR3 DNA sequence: TGCAGCGTTTATACAGAAACCTACGAGCAGTACTTC.

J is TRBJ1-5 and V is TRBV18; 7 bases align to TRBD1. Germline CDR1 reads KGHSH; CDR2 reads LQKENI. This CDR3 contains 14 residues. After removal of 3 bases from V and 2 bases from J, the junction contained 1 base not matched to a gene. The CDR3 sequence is CASSPGTGNQPQHF. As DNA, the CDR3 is TGTGCCAGCTCACCCGGGACAGGCAATCAGCCCCAGCATTTT. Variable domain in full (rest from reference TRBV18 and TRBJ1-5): NAGVMQNPRHLVRRRGQEARLRCSPMKGHSHVYWYRQLPEEGLKFMVYLQKENIIDESGMPKERFSAEFPKEGPSILRIQQVVRGDSAAYFCASSPGTGNQPQHFGDGTRLSIL.

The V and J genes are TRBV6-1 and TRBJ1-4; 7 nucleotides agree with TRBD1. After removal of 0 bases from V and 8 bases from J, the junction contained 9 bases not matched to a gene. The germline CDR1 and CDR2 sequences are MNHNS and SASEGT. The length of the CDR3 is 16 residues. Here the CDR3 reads CASSEAKRGLIEKLFF. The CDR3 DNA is TGTGCCAGCAGTGAAGCGAAGAGGGGGCTCATCGAAAAACTGTTTTTT.

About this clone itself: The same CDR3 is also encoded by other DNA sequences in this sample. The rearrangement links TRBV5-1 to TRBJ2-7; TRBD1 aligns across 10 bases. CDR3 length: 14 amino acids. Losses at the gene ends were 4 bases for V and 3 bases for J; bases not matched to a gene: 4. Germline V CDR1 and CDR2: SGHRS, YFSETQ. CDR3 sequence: CASSLGQGLYEQYF. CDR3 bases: TGCGCCAGCAGCCTGGGACAGGGGCTCTACGAGCAGTACTTC. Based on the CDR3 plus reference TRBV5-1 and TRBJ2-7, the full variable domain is KAGVTQTPRYLIKTRGQQVTLSCSPISGHRSVSWYQQTPGQGLQFLFEYFSETQRNKGNFPGRFSGRQFSNSRSEMNVSTLELGDSALYLCASSLGQGLYEQYFGPGTRLTVT.

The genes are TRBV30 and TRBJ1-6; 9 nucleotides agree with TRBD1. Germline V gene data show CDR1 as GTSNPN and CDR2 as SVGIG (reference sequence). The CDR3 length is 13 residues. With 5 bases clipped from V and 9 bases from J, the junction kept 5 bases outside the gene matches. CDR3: CAWGTGGTSPLHF. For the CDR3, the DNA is TGTGCCTGGGGTACAGGGGGCACTTCACCCCTCCACTTT.

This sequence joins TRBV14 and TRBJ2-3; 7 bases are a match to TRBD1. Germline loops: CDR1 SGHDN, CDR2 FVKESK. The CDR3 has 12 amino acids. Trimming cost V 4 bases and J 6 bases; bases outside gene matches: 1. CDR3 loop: CASSPQGDTQYF. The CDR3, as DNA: TGTGCCAGCAGCCCACAGGGGGATACGCAGTATTTT.

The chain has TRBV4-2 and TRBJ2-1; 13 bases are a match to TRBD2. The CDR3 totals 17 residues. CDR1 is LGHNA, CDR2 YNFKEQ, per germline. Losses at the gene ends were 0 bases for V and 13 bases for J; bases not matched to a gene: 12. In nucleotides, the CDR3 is TGTGCCAGCAGCCAAGAGCTCGGGACTAGCGGGGTGCTACAACAGTTCTTC. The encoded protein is CASSQELGTSGVLQQFF.

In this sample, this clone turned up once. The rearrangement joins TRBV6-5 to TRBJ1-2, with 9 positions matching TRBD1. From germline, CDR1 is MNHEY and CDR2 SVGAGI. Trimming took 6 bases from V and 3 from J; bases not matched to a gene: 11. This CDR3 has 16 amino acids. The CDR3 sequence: CASSYGGQGSYYGYTF. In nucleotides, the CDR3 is TGTGCCAGCAGCTACGGGGGACAGGGTAGTTACTATGGCTACACCTTC.

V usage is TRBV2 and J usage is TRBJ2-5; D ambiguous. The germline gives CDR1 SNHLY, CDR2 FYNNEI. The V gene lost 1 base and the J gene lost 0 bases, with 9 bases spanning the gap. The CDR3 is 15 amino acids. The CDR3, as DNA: TGTGCCAGCAGTGAAGATCCCCCGGACCAAGAGACCCAGTACTTC. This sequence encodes CASSEDPPDQETQYF.

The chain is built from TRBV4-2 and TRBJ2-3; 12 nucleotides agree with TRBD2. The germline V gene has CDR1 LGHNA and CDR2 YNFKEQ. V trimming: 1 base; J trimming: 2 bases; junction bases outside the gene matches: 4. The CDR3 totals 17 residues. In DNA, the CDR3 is TGTGCCAGCAGCCAAGGACTAGCGGGGGAGCTCACAGATACGCAGTATTTT. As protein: CASSQGLAGELTDTQYF.

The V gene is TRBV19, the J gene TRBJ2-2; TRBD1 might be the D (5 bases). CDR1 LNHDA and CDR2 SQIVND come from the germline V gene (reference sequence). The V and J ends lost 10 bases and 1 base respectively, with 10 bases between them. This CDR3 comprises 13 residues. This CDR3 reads CATPDRNTGELFF. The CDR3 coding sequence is TGTGCCACCCCCGACAGGAACACCGGGGAGCTGTTTTTT.

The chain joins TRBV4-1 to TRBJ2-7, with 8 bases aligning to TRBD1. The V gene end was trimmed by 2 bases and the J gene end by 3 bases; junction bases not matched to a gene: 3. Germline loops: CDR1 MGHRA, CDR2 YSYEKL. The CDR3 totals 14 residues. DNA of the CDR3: TGCGCCAGCAGCCAACCCGGGACAGGCTACGAGCAGTACTTC. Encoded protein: CASSQPGTGYEQYF.

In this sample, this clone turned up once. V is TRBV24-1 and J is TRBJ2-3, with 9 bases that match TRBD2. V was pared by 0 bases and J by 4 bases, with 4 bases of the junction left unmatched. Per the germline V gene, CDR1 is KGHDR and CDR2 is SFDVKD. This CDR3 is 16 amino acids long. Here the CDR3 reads CATSDLGTSRADTQYF. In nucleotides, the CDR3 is TGTGCCACCAGTGATTTGGGGACTAGCAGGGCAGATACGCAGTATTTT.

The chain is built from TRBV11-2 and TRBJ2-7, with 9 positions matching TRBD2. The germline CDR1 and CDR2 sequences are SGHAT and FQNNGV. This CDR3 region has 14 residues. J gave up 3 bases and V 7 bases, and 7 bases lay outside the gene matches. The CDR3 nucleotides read TGTGCCAGCACCCAGATAGCGGGGGACTACGAGCAGTACTTC. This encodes CASTQIAGDYEQYF.